The source of this T cell receptor beta chain is a study of response to subunit inactivated influenza vaccine. Overall study results and limits: With each seasonal influenza vaccination, the authors suggested, few new T cells are recruited.

This clonotype was counted ten times or more. The antigen is undetermined. TCRdb reprocessed the RT-PCR reads with MiXCR, giving one entry per CDR3 protein. The sample lists hundreds of thousands of distinct CDR3 sequences, roughly 13% seen once, with around 7.3% in the top ten. The CDR3 is 18 residues long. V lost 3 bases to trimming and J lost 5 bases; unmatched junction nucleotides: 12. The germline V gene has CDR1 SQVTM and CDR2 ANQGSEA. The sample consisted of PBMCs from blood, taken roughly 2 weeks before vaccination. V is TRBV29-1 and J is TRBJ2-3; TRBD2 matches at 15 bases. This clonotype originated in a man aged 45 to 65 who received an inactivated influenza vaccine. The CDR3 protein is CSVEGLAGGGGILDTQYF. DNA of the CDR3: TGCAGCGTTGAGGGACTAGCGGGAGGCGGGGGCATCCTAGATACGCAGTATTTT.